This passage covers 12 T cell receptor beta chains from one sample sequenced in a study of cytomegalovirus exposure and HLA in healthy donors. This PCR relied on a set of 60 Vbeta primers and 13 Jbeta primers. The repertoire was sequenced with immunoSEQ multiplex PCR; TCRdb's copy has only in-frame clones and lacks some. The sample has about 100,000 clones, 65% to 80% seen once. The sample consisted of PBMCs. The receptors here all came from a woman younger than 30 in good health and CMV-seropositive.

This chain uses TRBV5-3 with TRBJ1-5, with D possibly being TRBD1 (5 bases). TRBV5-3 is an ORF; its function is uncertain. V gave up 9 bases and J gave up 2 bases, with 18 bases separating them. This CDR3 is 15 amino acids long. As DNA, the CDR3 is TGTGCCACCGCGGGGCAGGGAGTGGGCAATCAGCCCCAGCATTTT. It is translated as CATAGQGVGNQPQHF.

The rearrangement joins TRBV9 to TRBJ1-1; D perhaps matches TRBD1 (6 bases). This CDR3 region has 13 residues. Germline CDR1 is SGDLS and CDR2 is YYNGEE. The V end was cut by 4 bases, the J end by 5 bases, with 12 bases between. CDR3 DNA: TGTGCCAGCAGCCTCGGGGGGCGGACTGAAGCTTTCTTT. Translating it yields CASSLGGRTEAFF.

The V gene is TRBV5-4, the J gene TRBJ2-3; 9 bases align to TRBD2. The CDR3 runs to 15 residues. Losses at the gene ends were 4 bases for V and 2 bases for J; bases not matched to a gene: 5. The germline CDR1 and CDR2 sequences are SGHNT and YYREEE (reference sequence). This CDR3 reads CASSPGLASTDTQYF. The CDR3 DNA reads as TGTGCCAGCAGCCCAGGACTAGCGTCCACAGATACGCAGTATTTT. The full variable domain, in which reference TRBV5-4 and TRBJ2-3 provide the parts outside the CDR3, is ETGVTQSPTHLIKTRGQQVTLRCSSQSGHNTVSWYQQALGQGPQFIFQYYREEENGRGNFPPRFSGLQFPNYSSELNVNALELDDSALYLCASSPGLASTDTQYFGPGTRLTVL.

The chain carries TRBV4-3 and TRBJ2-7, with a tentative D call TRBD1 (6 bases). CDR1 LGHNA and CDR2 YSLEER come from the germline V gene. V lost 1 base to trimming and J lost 3 bases, with 10 bases between them. The CDR3 extends over 14 amino acids. The CDR3 reads CASSQVGRGYEQYF. CDR3 DNA: TGCGCCAGCAGCCAAGTAGGCAGGGGCTACGAGCAGTACTTC.

The V gene is TRBV27, the J gene TRBJ2-7; 8 positions match TRBD2. This CDR3 spans 15 amino acids. From germline, CDR1 is MNHEY and CDR2 SMNVEV (reference sequence). After removal of 2 bases from V and 2 bases from J, the junction contained 5 bases not matched to a gene. This CDR3 reads CASSLIAGRPYEQYF. CDR3 nucleotide sequence: TGTGCCAGCAGTTTAATAGCGGGACGTCCCTACGAGCAGTACTTC.

V usage is TRBV7-3 and J usage is TRBJ2-1, with 8 bases that match TRBD2. Looked up from germline, CDR1 is SGHTA and CDR2 is FQGTGA. The CDR3 runs to 14 residues. J lost 6 bases, V lost 2 bases, and 3 bases had no gene match. The CDR3 loop is CASSLAGGGNEQFF. The CDR3 DNA reads TGTGCCAGCAGCTTAGCGGGAGGAGGCAATGAGCAGTTCTTC. Looking up the rest from reference TRBV7-3 and TRBJ2-1 gives the full variable domain: GAGVSQTPSNKVTEKGKYVELRCDPISGHTALYWYRQSLGQGPEFLIYFQGTGAADDSGLPNDRFFAVRPEGSVSTLKIQRTERGDSAVYLCASSLAGGGNEQFFGPGTRLTVL.

This sequence joins TRBV6-6 and TRBJ2-2, with 8 bases that match TRBD2. Looked up from germline, CDR1 is MNHNY and CDR2 is SVGAGI (reference sequence). After removal of 7 bases from V and 4 bases from J, the junction contained 8 bases not matched to a gene. The CDR3 loop spans 15 amino acids. Here the CDR3 reads CASTQTAGGTGELFF. The DNA for the CDR3 is TGTGCCAGCACCCAAACGGCGGGGGGCACCGGGGAGCTGTTTTTT.

The V call is TRBV12-5, the J call TRBJ1-1; possibly TRBD1 for D (6 bases). The V end lost 4 bases, the J end lost 6 bases, and 15 bases lay between the germline ends. This CDR3 is 14 amino acids long. Per the germline V gene, CDR1 is LGHNT and CDR2 is FRNRAP. The CDR3 nucleotides are TGTGCTAGTGGTTCCGTCCTTGGACAGCCTGAAGCTTTCTTT. Protein sequence: CASGSVLGQPEAFF.

The rearrangement links TRBV6-5 to TRBJ2-7; 9 bases map to TRBD2. V lost 9 bases to trimming and J lost 12 bases; unmatched junction nucleotides: 12. CDR1 is MNHEY, CDR2 SVGAGI, per germline. This CDR3 is built from 12 residues. CDR3 DNA sequence: TGTGCCAGTAGTCAAACTAGCGGGCGACGGTACTTC. This sequence encodes CASSQTSGRRYF.

This chain connects TRBV6-5 to TRBJ2-1, with 10 positions matching TRBD1. Germline V lookup: CDR1 MNHEY, CDR2 SVGAGI. Germline trimming cut 8 bases from V and 2 bases from J; bases unmatched to any gene: 6. The CDR3 spans 15 residues. The CDR3 DNA reads as TGTGCCAGCCGGCGACAGGGGGCTGCCTACAATGAGCAGTTCTTC. Translation: CASRRQGAAYNEQFF.

The chain joins TRBV18 to TRBJ2-7, with 11 bases identical to TRBD1. The CDR3 totals 17 residues. V trimming: 0 bases; J trimming: 3 bases; junction bases outside the gene matches: 7. From germline, CDR1 is KGHSH and CDR2 LQKENI. DNA of the CDR3: TGTGCCAGCTCACCACCGGGTGGGGACAGGGGGAACTACGAGCAGTACTTC. Translated, it gives CASSPPGGDRGNYEQYF.

The chain carries TRBV28 and TRBJ1-4; the D gene is possibly TRBD1 (5 bases). V lost 3 bases to trimming and J lost 4 bases, with 12 bases between them. This CDR3 region has 15 residues. Germline CDR1 reads MDHEN; CDR2 reads SYDVKM. The CDR3 reads CASSFGSGLNEKLFF. The CDR3 bases are TGTGCCAGCAGTTTTGGTTCAGGGCTTAATGAAAAACTGTTTTTT.